The 13 T cell receptor beta chains below all came from one sample that was sequenced in a study of blood T cell repertoires in COVID-19 (dated by TCRdb to 2020 to 2022). Library prep was done by the immunoSEQ multiplex PCR assay. Imported from immuneACCESS, the table was reduced by TCRdb to in-frame sequences with V and J called. These copies leave out some clones; in studies compared against another copy, an unresolved V gene accounts for under half, and the cause of the remainder is not known. In this sample the table shows 400,000 to 500,000 clones, around nine tenths of which occur a single time. Of the sample, about 1.4% falls within the top ten clones. The sample consisted of PBMCs or T cells enriched from blood (not recorded which). These receptors were collected from a woman aged 18-30 years who had been exposed to COVID-19.

This clone was counted a single time. The same CDR3 is also encoded by other DNA sequences in this sample. The chain is built from TRBV18 and TRBJ2-7; no clear D gene. V shed 3 bases and J shed 0 bases, with 6 bases lying between them. Looked up from germline, CDR1 is KGHSH and CDR2 is LQKENI. The CDR3 loop spans 13 amino acids. The CDR3 is CASSPPSSYEQYF. As DNA, the CDR3 is TGTGCCAGCTCACCGCCCAGCTCCTACGAGCAGTACTTC.

This chain joins TRBV15 and TRBJ2-5; the match to TRBD1 covers 12 bases. The CDR3 runs 16 residues. Germline lookup yields CDR1 LNHNV and CDR2 YYDKDF (reference sequence). V shed 1 base, J shed 5 bases, and the junction held 5 bases outside the gene matches. CDR3 sequence: CATSRGDRGREETQYF. CDR3 sequence (DNA): TGTGCCACCAGCAGAGGGGACAGGGGGCGGGAGGAGACCCAGTACTTC.

The V call is TRBV4-1, the J call TRBJ1-3, with D hard to call. V was pared by 0 bases and J by 0 bases, with 6 bases between. This CDR3 contains 15 residues. Germline lookup yields CDR1 MGHRA and CDR2 YSYEKL. The CDR3 DNA reads TGCGCCAGCAGCCAAGACGCAGGCTCTGGAAACACCATATATTTT. Amino acids: CASSQDAGSGNTIYF.

J is TRBJ2-3 and V is TRBV4-3; a possible D gene is TRBD1 (6 bases). There are 18 residues in the CDR3. Trimming took off 1 base at V and 2 bases at J, with 19 bases between the two ends. In germline, CDR1 is LGHNA, CDR2 YSLEER. CDR3 protein: CASSQGSPTGLTTDTQYF. CDR3 nucleotide sequence: TGCGCCAGCAGCCAAGGGTCGCCGACAGGTCTCACCACAGATACGCAGTATTTT.

V gene TRBV27 combines with J gene TRBJ1-2; 7 bases map to TRBD1. The CDR3 spans 13 residues. Germline V gives CDR1 MNHEY, CDR2 SMNVEV (reference sequence). J lost 4 bases, V lost 5 bases, and 4 bases had no gene match. The chain's CDR3 is CASSGTDSYGYTF. In nucleotides, the CDR3 is TGTGCCAGCAGTGGGACAGATAGCTATGGCTACACCTTC.

The V gene is TRBV9, the J gene TRBJ2-3; 7 bases line up with TRBD2. Germline CDR1 SGDLS, CDR2 YYNGEE. This CDR3 region has 19 residues. Losses at the gene ends were 4 bases for V and 0 bases for J; bases not matched to a gene: 17. CDR3 nucleotide sequence: TGTGCCAGCAGCACCTCCGTTCAGCGGGGCCTAGGTAGCACAGATACGCAGTATTTT. This encodes CASSTSVQRGLGSTDTQYF.

CDR3 DNA: TGTGCCAGCAGCAAGGGACAGGGGAATGAAAAACTGTTTTTT. This sequence encodes CASSKGQGNEKLFF. This chain uses TRBV11-2 with TRBJ1-4, with 10 positions matching TRBD1. Trimming removed 5 bases from V and 5 bases from J; junction bases left unmatched: 2. CDR1 and CDR2 from the germline V gene are SGHAT and FQNNGV. The CDR3 has 14 residues.

The chain couples TRBV18 to TRBJ2-2, with D perhaps TRBD2 (7 bases). Germline loops: CDR1 KGHSH, CDR2 LQKENI. Trimming took off 0 bases at V and 1 base at J, with 12 bases between the two ends. The CDR3 is 17 amino acids. This CDR3 is CASSPPTGGLNTGELFF. The CDR3 bases are TGTGCCAGCTCACCACCAACGGGGGGCTTGAACACCGGGGAGCTGTTTTTT.

The J gene is TRBJ2-6, the V gene TRBV19; D is perhaps TRBD1 (6 bases). CDR1 LNHDA and CDR2 SQIVND come from the germline V gene (reference sequence). The V end lost 6 bases, the J end lost 1 base, and 13 bases lay between the germline ends. This CDR3 comprises 16 residues. The CDR3 loop reads CASSLLQGSGANVLTF. The DNA of the CDR3 is TGTGCCAGTAGCCTTTTACAGGGTTCTGGGGCCAACGTCCTGACTTTC.

The genes are TRBV6-6 and TRBJ2-5; 7 bases fit TRBD1. Germline V lookup: CDR1 MNHNY, CDR2 SVGAGI (reference sequence). Trimming cost V 11 bases and J 5 bases; bases outside gene matches: 14. The CDR3 consists of 14 residues. The CDR3 DNA reads TGTGCCTCAAAACAGGGGTACGCAAACGAGACCCAGTACTTC. Translated, it gives CASKQGYANETQYF.

This chain uses TRBV5-4 with TRBJ2-7; 7 nucleotides align to TRBD1. The CDR3 has 14 amino acids. Trimming at V came to 2 bases and at J to 3 bases, leaving 5 bases not matched to a gene. Per germline, CDR1 SGHNT and CDR2 YYREEE (reference sequence). Here the CDR3 DNA reads TGTGCCAGCAGCTTATATCGGGACAGCTACGAGCAGTACTTC. Translating gives CASSLYRDSYEQYF.

This sequence joins TRBV7-2 and TRBJ2-7; 14 bases fit TRBD2. Germline loops: CDR1 SGHTA, CDR2 FQGNSA. The CDR3 consists of 16 residues. V shed 1 base, J shed 7 bases, and the junction held 6 bases outside the gene matches. The CDR3 loop is CASSLGGLAGEGEQYF. CDR3 coding DNA: TGTGCCAGCAGCTTAGGGGGACTAGCGGGGGAAGGTGAGCAGTACTTC.

The V call is TRBV4-3, the J call TRBJ2-2, with 9 bases aligning to TRBD1. V lost 0 bases to trimming and J lost 9 bases; unmatched junction nucleotides: 2. The germline V gene encodes CDR1 LGHNA and CDR2 YSLEER. The CDR3 covers 14 residues. The CDR3 loop reads CASSQDDRGWELFF. CDR3 nucleotide sequence: TGCGCCAGCAGCCAAGATGACAGGGGGTGGGAGCTGTTTTTT.